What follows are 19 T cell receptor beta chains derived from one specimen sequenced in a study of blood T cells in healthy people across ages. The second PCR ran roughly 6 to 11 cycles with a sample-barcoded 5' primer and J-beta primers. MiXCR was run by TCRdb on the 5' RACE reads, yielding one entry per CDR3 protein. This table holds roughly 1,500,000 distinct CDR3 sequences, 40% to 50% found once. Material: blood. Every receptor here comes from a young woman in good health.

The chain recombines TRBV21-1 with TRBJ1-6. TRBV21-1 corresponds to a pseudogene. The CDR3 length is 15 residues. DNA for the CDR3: TGTGCCAGCAGCAAAGCTGGCAGGCGTAATTCACCCCTCCACTTT. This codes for CASSKAGRRNSPLHF.

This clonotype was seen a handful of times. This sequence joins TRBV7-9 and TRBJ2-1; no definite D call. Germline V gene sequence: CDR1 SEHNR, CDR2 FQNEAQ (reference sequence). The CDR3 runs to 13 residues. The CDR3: CTADSGNDNEQFF. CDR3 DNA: TGTACCGCAGACTCCGGAAATGACAATGAGCAGTTCTTC.

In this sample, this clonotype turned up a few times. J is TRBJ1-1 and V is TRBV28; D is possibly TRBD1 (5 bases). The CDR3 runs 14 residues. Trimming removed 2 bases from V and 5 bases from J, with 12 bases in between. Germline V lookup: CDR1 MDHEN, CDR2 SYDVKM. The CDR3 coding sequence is TGTGCCAGCAGTTTACGGGGGTGGCGGACTGAAGCTTTCTTT. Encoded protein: CASSLRGWRTEAFF.

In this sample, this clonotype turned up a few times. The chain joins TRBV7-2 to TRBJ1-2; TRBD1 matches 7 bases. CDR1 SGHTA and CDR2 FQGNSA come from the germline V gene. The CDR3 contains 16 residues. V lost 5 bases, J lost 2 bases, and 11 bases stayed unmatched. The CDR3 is CASSPQWGQTNYGYTF. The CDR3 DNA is TGTGCCAGCAGCCCACAGTGGGGACAGACCAACTATGGCTACACCTTC.

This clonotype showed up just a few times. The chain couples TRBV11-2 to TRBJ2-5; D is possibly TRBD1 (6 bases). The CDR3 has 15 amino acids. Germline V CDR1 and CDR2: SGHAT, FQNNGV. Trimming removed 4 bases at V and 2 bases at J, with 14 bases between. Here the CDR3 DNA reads TGTGCCAGCAGCTATAGAAGGACAGCGCAAGAGACCCAGTACTTC. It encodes CASSYRRTAQETQYF.

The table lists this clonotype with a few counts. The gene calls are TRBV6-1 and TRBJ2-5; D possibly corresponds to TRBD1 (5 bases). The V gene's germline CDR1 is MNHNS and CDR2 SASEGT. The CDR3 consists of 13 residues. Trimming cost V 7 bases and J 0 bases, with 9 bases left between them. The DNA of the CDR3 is TGTGCCAGCAATCCCAGGGACCAAGAGACCCAGTACTTC. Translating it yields CASNPRDQETQYF.

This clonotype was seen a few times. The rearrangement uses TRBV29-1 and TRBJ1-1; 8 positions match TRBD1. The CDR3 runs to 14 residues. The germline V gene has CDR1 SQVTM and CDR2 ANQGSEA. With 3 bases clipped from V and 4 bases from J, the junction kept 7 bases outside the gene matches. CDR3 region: CSVESPTGVTEAFF. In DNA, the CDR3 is TGCAGCGTTGAGTCCCCGACAGGGGTCACTGAAGCTTTCTTT.

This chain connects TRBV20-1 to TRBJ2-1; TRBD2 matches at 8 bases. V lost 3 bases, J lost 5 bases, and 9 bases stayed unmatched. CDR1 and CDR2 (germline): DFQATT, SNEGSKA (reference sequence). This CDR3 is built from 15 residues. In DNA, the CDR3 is TGCAGTGCTAGGTCTGGCGGGGGGATTCACAATGAGCAGTTCTTC. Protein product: CSARSGGGIHNEQFF.

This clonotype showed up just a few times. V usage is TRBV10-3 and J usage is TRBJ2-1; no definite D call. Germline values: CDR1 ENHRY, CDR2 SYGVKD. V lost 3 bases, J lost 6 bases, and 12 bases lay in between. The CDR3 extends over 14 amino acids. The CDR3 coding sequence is TGTGCCATCAGTGACGTCCTTAAAGTCAATGAGCAGTTCTTC. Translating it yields CAISDVLKVNEQFF.

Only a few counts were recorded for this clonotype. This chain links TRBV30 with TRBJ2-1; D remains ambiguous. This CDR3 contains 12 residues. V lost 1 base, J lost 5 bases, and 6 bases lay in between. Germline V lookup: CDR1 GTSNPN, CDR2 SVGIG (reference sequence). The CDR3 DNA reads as TGTGCCTGGAGTGCTCTCAACAATGAGCAGTTCTTC. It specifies CAWSALNNEQFF. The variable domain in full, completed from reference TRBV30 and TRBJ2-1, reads SQTIHQWPATLVQPVGSPLSLECTVEGTSNPNLYWYRQAAGRGLQLLFYSVGIGQISSEVPQNLSASRPQDRQFILSSKKLLLSDSGFYLCAWSALNNEQFFGPGTRLTVL.

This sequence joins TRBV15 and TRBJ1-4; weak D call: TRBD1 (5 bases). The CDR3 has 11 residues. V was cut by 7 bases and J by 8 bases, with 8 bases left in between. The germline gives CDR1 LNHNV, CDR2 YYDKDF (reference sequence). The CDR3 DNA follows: TGTGCCACCATCAAGGGGGAAAAACTGTTTTTT. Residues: CATIKGEKLFF. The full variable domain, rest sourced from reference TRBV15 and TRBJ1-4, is DAMVIQNPRYQVTQFGKPVTLSCSQTLNHNVMYWYQQKSSQAPKLLFHYYDKDFNNEADTPDNFQSRRPNTSFCFLDIRSPGLGDTAMYLCATIKGEKLFFGSGTQLSVL.

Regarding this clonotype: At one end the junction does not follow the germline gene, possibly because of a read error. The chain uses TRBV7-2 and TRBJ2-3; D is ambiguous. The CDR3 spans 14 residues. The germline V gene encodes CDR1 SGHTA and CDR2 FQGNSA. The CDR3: CASSLNGSPETQYF. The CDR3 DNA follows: TGTGCCAGCAGCTTGAACGGAAGCCCAGAGACGCAGTATTTT. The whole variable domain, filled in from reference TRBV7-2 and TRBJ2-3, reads GAGVSQSPSNKVTEKGKDVELRCDPISGHTALYWYRQSLGQGLEFLIYFQGNSAPDKSGLPSDRFSAERTGGSVSTLTIQRTQQEDSAVYLCASSLNGSPETQYFGPGTRLTVL.

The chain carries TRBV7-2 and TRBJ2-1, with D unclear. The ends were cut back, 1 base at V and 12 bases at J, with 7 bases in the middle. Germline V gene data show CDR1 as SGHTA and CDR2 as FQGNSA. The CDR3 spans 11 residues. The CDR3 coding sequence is TGTGCCAGCAGCTTAGGTAGTTCGCAGTTCTTC. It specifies CASSLGSSQFF.

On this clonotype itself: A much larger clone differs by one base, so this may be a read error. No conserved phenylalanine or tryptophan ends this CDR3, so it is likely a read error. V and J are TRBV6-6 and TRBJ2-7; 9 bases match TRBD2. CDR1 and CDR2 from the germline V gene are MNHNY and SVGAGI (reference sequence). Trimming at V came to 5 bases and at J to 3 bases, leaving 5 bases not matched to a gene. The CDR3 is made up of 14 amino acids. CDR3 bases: TGTGCCAGCAGTCCTAGTAGCGGGAGCTACGAGCAGTACCTC. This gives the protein CASSPSSGSYEQYL.

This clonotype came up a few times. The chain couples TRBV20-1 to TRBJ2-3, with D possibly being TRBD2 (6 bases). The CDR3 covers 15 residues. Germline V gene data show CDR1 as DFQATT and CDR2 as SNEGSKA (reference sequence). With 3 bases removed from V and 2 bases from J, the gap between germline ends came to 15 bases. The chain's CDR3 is CSASRWEEDTDTQYF. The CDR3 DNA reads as TGCAGTGCTAGTAGGTGGGAGGAGGACACAGATACGCAGTATTTT.

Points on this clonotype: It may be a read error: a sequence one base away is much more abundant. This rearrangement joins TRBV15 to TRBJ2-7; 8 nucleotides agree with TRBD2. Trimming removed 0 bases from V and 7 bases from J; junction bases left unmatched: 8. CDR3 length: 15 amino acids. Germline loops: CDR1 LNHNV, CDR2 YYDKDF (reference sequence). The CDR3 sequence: CATSRDELAANEQYF. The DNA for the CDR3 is TGTGCCACCAGCAGAGATGAACTAGCGGCTAATGAGCAGTACTTC.

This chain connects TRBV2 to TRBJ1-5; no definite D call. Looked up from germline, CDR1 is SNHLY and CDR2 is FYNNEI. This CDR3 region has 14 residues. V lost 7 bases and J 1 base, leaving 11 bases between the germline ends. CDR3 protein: CASTDRQSNQPQHF. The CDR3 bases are TGTGCCAGCACCGATCGGCAGAGCAATCAGCCCCAGCATTTT.

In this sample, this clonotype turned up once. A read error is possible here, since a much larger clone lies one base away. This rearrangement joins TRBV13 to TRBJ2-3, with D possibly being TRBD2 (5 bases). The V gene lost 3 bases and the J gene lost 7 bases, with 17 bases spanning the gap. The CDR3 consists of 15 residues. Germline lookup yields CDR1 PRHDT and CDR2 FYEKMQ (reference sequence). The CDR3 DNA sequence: TGTGCCAGCAGCTTGGGAGAGCTTTTGGCACATACGCAGTATTTT. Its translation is CASSLGELLAHTQYF.

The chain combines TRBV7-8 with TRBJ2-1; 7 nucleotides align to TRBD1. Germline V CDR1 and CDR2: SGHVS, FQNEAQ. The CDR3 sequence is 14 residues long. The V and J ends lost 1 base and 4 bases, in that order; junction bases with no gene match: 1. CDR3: CASSLVGQYNEQFF. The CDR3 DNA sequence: TGTGCCAGCAGCTTAGTGGGACAGTACAATGAGCAGTTCTTC.